The entry that follows covers one T cell receptor beta chain sequence. This sample is part of a study of T cells in tuberculosis. The CDR3 contains 15 residues. The J segment lost 4 bases and the V segment lost 7 bases, leaving 7 bases of the junction unmatched. CDR1 and CDR2 from the germline V gene are MDHEN and SYDVKM. TCRdb's table, derived via immunoSEQ multiplex PCR, lists solely in-frame clones and lacks some. The table has tens of thousands of clones, around 95% seen once; the top ten hold 3% to 4%. The source is a donor between 10 and 35 years old with latent tuberculosis or without tuberculosis infection. The chain couples TRBV28 to TRBJ1-3, with TRBD1 matching over 10 bases. The specimen was PBMCs. The CDR3 DNA reads as TGTGCCAGCATCTATGGACAGGGGGTAGGAAACACCATATATTTT. Encoded protein: CASIYGQGVGNTIYF.